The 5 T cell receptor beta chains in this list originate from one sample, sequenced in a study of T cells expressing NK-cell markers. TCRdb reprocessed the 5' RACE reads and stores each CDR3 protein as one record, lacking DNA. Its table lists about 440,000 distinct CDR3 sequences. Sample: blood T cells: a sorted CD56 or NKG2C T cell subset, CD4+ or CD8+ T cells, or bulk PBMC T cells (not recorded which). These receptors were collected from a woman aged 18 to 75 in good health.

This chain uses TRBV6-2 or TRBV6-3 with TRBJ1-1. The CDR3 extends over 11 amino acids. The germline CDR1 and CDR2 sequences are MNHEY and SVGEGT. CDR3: CASSSLLEAFF.

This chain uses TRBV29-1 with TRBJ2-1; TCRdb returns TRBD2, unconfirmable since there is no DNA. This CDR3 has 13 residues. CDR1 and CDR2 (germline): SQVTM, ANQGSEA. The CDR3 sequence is CSVDGRSGNEQFF.

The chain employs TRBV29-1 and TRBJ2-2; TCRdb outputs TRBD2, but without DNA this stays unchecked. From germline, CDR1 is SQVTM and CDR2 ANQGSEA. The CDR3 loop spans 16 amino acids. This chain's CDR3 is CSVGGTSGTNTGELFF.

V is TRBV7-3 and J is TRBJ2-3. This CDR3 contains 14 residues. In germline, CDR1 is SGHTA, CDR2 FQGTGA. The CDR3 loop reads CASSSLGGTDTQYF.

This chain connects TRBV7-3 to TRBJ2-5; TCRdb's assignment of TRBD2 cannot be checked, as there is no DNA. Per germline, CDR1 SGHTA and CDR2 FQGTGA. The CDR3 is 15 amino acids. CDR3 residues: CASSYTGTSGETQYF.